This entry lists 31 T cell receptor beta chains sequenced from one sample in a study of CD8+ T cells in alopecia areata (dated by TCRdb to the late 2010s). Library preparation employed the immunoSEQ multiplex PCR assay. To provide template for TCR sequencing, every sample had RNA extracted and reverse transcribed into cDNA. TCRdb mirrors the immuneACCESS table, restricted to in-frame sequences. Some clones are absent from its copies; in checked studies, under half trace to an unresolved V gene, and the reason for the others is unknown. This sample has 90,000 to 120,000 clones in its table, and under 65% of those were observed once. The ten largest clones capture over 20% of the sample. The specimen was NKG2D-low CD8+ T cells sorted from blood. This sample's cell subset or site label indicates: sorted CD8+ NKG2D-low blood T cells. The receptors come from a human donor with alopecia areata.

V is TRBV2 and J is TRBJ2-7; D is unresolved. This CDR3 comprises 11 residues. Trimming stripped 8 bases from V and 5 bases from J, with 10 bases between. The germline CDR1 and CDR2 sequences are SNHLY and FYNNEI. The CDR3 DNA reads as TGTGCCAGCGACGGCCTCAACGAGCAGTACTTC. It encodes CASDGLNEQYF.

The chain carries TRBV27 and TRBJ1-2; 8 bases line up with TRBD1. Losses at the gene ends were 0 bases for V and 5 bases for J; bases not matched to a gene: 8. The CDR3 consists of 16 residues. Germline CDR1 and CDR2: MNHEY and SMNVEV (reference sequence). The CDR3 DNA follows: TGTGCCAGCAGTTTATCCCTCCGACAGGGGCGGTATGGCTACACCTTC. Encoded protein: CASSLSLRQGRYGYTF.

The CDR3 DNA is TGTGCCAGCAGCTTAGGAGGGAGCTCCTACAATGAGCAGTTCTTC. It codes for CASSLGGSSYNEQFF. The chain recombines TRBV5-4 with TRBJ2-1, with TRBD2 as a possible D gene (6 bases). V shed 2 bases and J shed 0 bases, with 9 bases lying between them. Germline CDR1 reads SGHNT; CDR2 reads YYREEE (reference sequence). The CDR3 is 15 residues long.

A few counts support this clone. The CDR3 spells CASSQKGYYTEAFF. In DNA form, the CDR3 reads TGCGCCAGCAGCCAGAAGGGGTATTACACTGAAGCTTTCTTT. This chain links TRBV4-1 with TRBJ1-1; D perhaps matches TRBD1 (5 bases). Germline loops: CDR1 MGHRA, CDR2 YSYEKL. Trimming shortened V by 3 bases and J by 3 bases, and 11 bases separated the two germline ends. There are 14 residues in the CDR3.

This clone was seen only a few times. The chain employs TRBV29-1 and TRBJ2-1; 11 bases match TRBD1. Trimming at V came to 6 bases and at J to 3 bases, leaving 10 bases not matched to a gene. CDR1 is SQVTM, CDR2 ANQGSEA, per germline. The CDR3 is 16 amino acids. This CDR3 reads CSVQIGTGGFYNEQFF. DNA for the CDR3: TGCAGCGTACAAATAGGGACAGGGGGTTTCTACAATGAGCAGTTCTTC.

This clone was counted a few times. This chain joins TRBV27 and TRBJ2-1, with 7 positions matching TRBD2. V gave up 8 bases and J gave up 4 bases; unmatched junction bases: 17. The germline V gene has CDR1 MNHEY and CDR2 SMNVEV (reference sequence). This CDR3 comprises 17 residues. Here the CDR3 reads CASLGRSESSGYNEQFF. The CDR3 region has the DNA TGTGCCAGCCTCGGCAGGTCGGAGTCTAGCGGATACAATGAGCAGTTCTTC.

The rearrangement links TRBV6-6 to TRBJ1-5, with a weak D call TRBD1 (5 bases). Germline values: CDR1 MNHNY, CDR2 SVGAGI (reference sequence). This CDR3 comprises 14 residues. The germline V and J ends were trimmed by 0 bases and 5 bases, with 8 bases remaining between them. In DNA form, the CDR3 reads TGTGCCAGCAGTTACTCGGGGGTTCATCAGCCCCAGCATTTT. It translates to CASSYSGVHQPQHF.

This clone was seen a handful of times. CDR3 region: CASKGSGGEVIYGYTF. The DNA for the CDR3 is TGTGCCAGCAAAGGCAGCGGAGGCGAAGTAATCTATGGCTACACCTTC. The chain couples TRBV27 to TRBJ1-2; D gene uncertain. V was shortened by 7 bases and J by 4 bases, with 22 bases between the two germline ends. This CDR3 contains 16 residues. Germline lookup yields CDR1 MNHEY and CDR2 SMNVEV (reference sequence).

The chain carries TRBV5-1 and TRBJ2-7, with D perhaps matching TRBD1 (6 bases). This CDR3 region has 12 residues. Germline CDR1 and CDR2: SGHRS and YFSETQ. Trimming shortened V by 7 bases and J by 6 bases, and 14 bases separated the two germline ends. The CDR3 reads CASRDKGREQYF. The CDR3 nucleotides read TGCGCCAGCCGGGACAAGGGTCGCGAGCAGTACTTC.

The J gene is TRBJ2-1, the V gene TRBV29-1; 9 bases line up with TRBD2. The CDR3 sequence is 14 residues long. Trimming took 7 bases from V and 4 from J; bases not matched to a gene: 8. Germline V gives CDR1 SQVTM, CDR2 ANQGSEA. CDR3 coding DNA: TGCAGCGCCATACCCACTAGCGGGTACAATGAGCAGTTCTTC. As protein: CSAIPTSGYNEQFF.

The rearrangement joins TRBV29-1 to TRBJ1-2; 11 nucleotides agree with TRBD1. The J segment lost 4 bases and the V segment lost 6 bases, leaving 4 bases of the junction unmatched. Germline V gene data show CDR1 as SQVTM and CDR2 as ANQGSEA. The CDR3 covers 13 residues. The CDR3 is CSVPGQGGYGYTF. CDR3 in DNA: TGCAGCGTCCCGGGACAGGGGGGCTATGGCTACACCTTC.

This clone was seen a handful of times. In DNA form, the CDR3 reads TGCGCCAGCAGCCAAGATCCCATCGGACAAGAGACCCAGTACTTC. Translation gives CASSQDPIGQETQYF. This chain connects TRBV4-1 to TRBJ2-5; no firm D call. The CDR3 extends over 15 amino acids. CDR1 and CDR2 (germline): MGHRA, YSYEKL. Trimming pared 0 bases from V and 2 bases from J, leaving 10 bases between.

The genes are TRBV13 and TRBJ1-4; D might be TRBD1 (5 bases). V lost 4 bases to trimming and J lost 8 bases, with 11 bases between them. Germline V lookup: CDR1 PRHDT, CDR2 FYEKMQ (reference sequence). The CDR3 spans 13 residues. CDR3 DNA: TGTGCCAGCAGCTGGGGCCAGACGGAAAAACTGTTTTTT. Residues: CASSWGQTEKLFF.

V is TRBV2 and J is TRBJ2-2, with unresolved D. V lost 4 bases and J lost 6, with 12 bases in between. In germline, CDR1 is SNHLY, CDR2 FYNNEI. This CDR3 has 14 residues. CDR3: CASSGVKKAGELFF. As DNA, the CDR3 is TGTGCCAGCAGTGGGGTGAAAAAAGCCGGGGAGCTGTTTTTT.

This clone was counted a few times. The same CDR3 also results from other DNA sequences found in this sample. The rearrangement uses TRBV7-2 and TRBJ2-5; the D gene is possibly TRBD2 (6 bases). Germline values: CDR1 SGHTA, CDR2 FQGNSA. CDR3 length: 16 amino acids. The V and J ends lost 5 bases and 4 bases respectively, with 20 bases between them. The CDR3 DNA is TGTGCCAGCAGCCCATGGGGTGGACTGGAGGGAGAGACCCAGTACTTC. Its translation is CASSPWGGLEGETQYF.

In this sample, this clone turned up once. Other DNA sequences of this sample code for an identical CDR3. The rearrangement joins TRBV27 to TRBJ1-1, with D possibly being TRBD1 (5 bases). The CDR3 sequence is 13 residues long. The V and J ends lost 4 bases and 0 bases respectively, with 6 bases between them. Germline CDR1 reads MNHEY; CDR2 reads SMNVEV (reference sequence). DNA for the CDR3: TGTGCCAGCAGTTCGGGGGTGAACACTGAAGCTTTCTTT. Protein sequence: CASSSGVNTEAFF.

The chain links TRBV11-3 to TRBJ2-7, with TRBD2 matching 9 bases. J gave up 3 bases and V 0 bases, and 3 bases lay outside the gene matches. Per the germline V gene, CDR1 is SGHNT and CDR2 is YENEEA. The CDR3 runs 15 residues. The CDR3 here is CASSLDRGRGYEQYF. For the CDR3, the DNA is TGTGCCAGCAGCTTAGATCGCGGGAGGGGCTACGAGCAGTACTTC.

On this clone: The same CDR3 arises from other DNA sequences in this sample as well. The chain is built from TRBV14 and TRBJ2-2; D call uncertain. V lost 1 base and J 7 bases, leaving 4 bases between the germline ends. From germline, CDR1 is SGHDN and CDR2 FVKESK. The CDR3 contains 12 residues. The CDR3 region is CASSQGSGELFF. In DNA form, the CDR3 reads TGTGCCAGCAGCCAAGGAAGCGGGGAGCTGTTTTTT.

This clone has more than one count but fewer than ten. The chain couples TRBV7-9 to TRBJ1-1, with 7 bases fitting TRBD1. This CDR3 has 15 residues. Looked up from germline, CDR1 is SEHNR and CDR2 is FQNEAQ (reference sequence). V shed 7 bases, J shed 2 bases, and the junction held 10 bases outside the gene matches. CDR3 bases: TGTGCCAGCACGTCTTTTGAGGGGGCAAACACTGAAGCTTTCTTT. It specifies CASTSFEGANTEAFF.

The chain couples TRBV20-1 to TRBJ2-1; D gene ambiguous. This CDR3 spans 11 amino acids. The V end was cut by 6 bases, the J end by 8 bases, with 11 bases between. Germline lookup yields CDR1 DFQATT and CDR2 SNEGSKA (reference sequence). This CDR3 is CSATYSDEQFF. The CDR3 coding sequence is TGCAGTGCGACCTATTCAGATGAGCAGTTCTTC.

The chain couples TRBV4-1 to TRBJ2-7; D could derive from TRBD1 or TRBD2 (5 bases each). V dropped 3 bases and J dropped 0 bases, with 15 bases sitting between them. The CDR3 runs to 16 residues. The germline gives CDR1 MGHRA, CDR2 YSYEKL. CDR3 protein: CASSQAGTGASYEQYF. The CDR3 DNA sequence: TGCGCCAGCAGCCAGGCCGGGACGGGTGCCTCCTACGAGCAGTACTTC.

This clone was detected only once. Other DNA sequences from this sample encode an identical CDR3 as well. The chain employs TRBV9 and TRBJ2-7, with 8 positions matching TRBD1. V dropped 0 bases and J dropped 1; count of bases not matched to a gene: 6. CDR1 is SGDLS, CDR2 YYNGEE, per germline. This CDR3 region has 16 residues. Here the CDR3 DNA reads TGTGCCAGCAGCGTAGGAGGGACAGGTTTGTCCTACGAGCAGTACTTC. The encoded protein is CASSVGGTGLSYEQYF.

This clone was observed a handful of times. The chain joins TRBV29-1 to TRBJ2-1; D possibly matches TRBD1 or TRBD2 (5 bases each). Germline V gene data show CDR1 as SQVTM and CDR2 as ANQGSEA. This CDR3 is built from 15 residues. V lost 2 bases, J lost 0 bases, and 11 bases lay in between. The CDR3 DNA follows: TGCAGCGTTGAACCGGGACGGAGCTCCTACAATGAGCAGTTCTTC. Protein: CSVEPGRSSYNEQFF.

This rearrangement joins TRBV27 to TRBJ1-1, with TRBD1 as a possible D gene (5 bases). The germline CDR1 and CDR2 sequences are MNHEY and SMNVEV (reference sequence). V lost 3 bases and J 4 bases, leaving 12 bases between the germline ends. This CDR3 spans 14 amino acids. Here the CDR3 reads CASSLAQGGTEAFF. CDR3 sequence (DNA): TGTGCCAGCAGTTTGGCTCAGGGTGGCACTGAAGCTTTCTTT.

V is TRBV15 and J is TRBJ2-1; 12 nucleotides line up with TRBD2. The CDR3 spans 16 residues. In germline, CDR1 is LNHNV, CDR2 YYDKDF (reference sequence). J was trimmed by 8 bases and V by 0 bases; bases with no gene match: 5. As DNA, the CDR3 is TGTGCCACCAGCAGAGACTGGACTAGCGGGGACGATGAGCAGTTCTTC. Amino acids: CATSRDWTSGDDEQFF.

This chain links TRBV27 with TRBJ2-2; TRBD2 aligns across 7 bases. V gave up 5 bases and J gave up 0 bases; unmatched junction bases: 3. In germline, CDR1 is MNHEY, CDR2 SMNVEV (reference sequence). The CDR3 consists of 15 residues. CDR3 amino acids: CASSHGRPNTGELFF. The CDR3 DNA reads TGTGCCAGCAGTCACGGGAGGCCGAACACCGGGGAGCTGTTTTTT.

This clone turned up a few times. The chain has TRBV7-8 and TRBJ2-6; the D is unclear. CDR3 size: 16 residues. The germline V gene has CDR1 SGHVS and CDR2 FQNEAQ. V lost 4 bases to trimming and J lost 0 bases, with 10 bases between them. The CDR3 protein is CASSSSSHSGANVLTF. DNA for the CDR3: TGTGCCAGCAGCTCCTCGAGCCACTCTGGGGCCAACGTCCTGACTTTC.

The chain uses TRBV7-9 and TRBJ1-1, with TRBD1 matching over 8 bases. Losses at the gene ends were 5 bases for V and 8 bases for J; bases not matched to a gene: 4. In germline, CDR1 is SEHNR, CDR2 FQNEAQ (reference sequence). This CDR3 is built from 12 residues. The CDR3 sequence is CASSLGQGEAFF. The CDR3 nucleotides read TGTGCCAGCAGCCTAGGACAGGGCGAAGCTTTCTTT. Variable domain in full (rest from reference TRBV7-9 and TRBJ1-1): DTGVSQNPRHKITKRGQNVTFRCDPISEHNRLYWYRQTLGQGPEFLTYFQNEAQLEKSRLLSDRFSAERPKGSFSTLEIQRTEQGDSAMYLCASSLGQGEAFFGQGTRLTVV.

This rearrangement joins TRBV19 to TRBJ2-1, with D possibly TRBD2 on 6 matching bases. CDR3 length: 14 amino acids. V was shortened by 3 bases and J by 4 bases, with 10 bases between the two germline ends. The V gene's germline CDR1 is LNHDA and CDR2 SQIVND (reference sequence). CDR3 loop: CASSIGRIYNEQFF. The CDR3 DNA reads TGTGCCAGTAGTATTGGGAGGATTTACAATGAGCAGTTCTTC.

This chain links TRBV7-3 with TRBJ2-3; D might be TRBD1 (5 bases). The CDR3 has 16 amino acids. Per germline, CDR1 SGHTA and CDR2 FQGTGA. Trimming left V 2 bases short and J 0 bases short, with 12 bases between. The CDR3 is CASSLFSAGSTDTQYF. CDR3 coding DNA: TGTGCCAGCAGCTTATTTTCGGCAGGGAGCACAGATACGCAGTATTTT.

With respect to this clone: Other DNA sequences in the sample encode the same CDR3. This chain links TRBV25-1 with TRBJ2-5; D is perhaps TRBD1 (6 bases). The CDR3 length is 13 residues. V gave up 3 bases and J gave up 5 bases, with 10 bases separating them. The germline CDR1 and CDR2 sequences are MGHDK and SYGVNS. CDR3 residues: CASSEVGAETQYF. The CDR3 nucleotides read TGTGCCAGCAGTGAGGTGGGGGCCGAGACCCAGTACTTC. The full variable domain, rest sourced from reference TRBV25-1 and TRBJ2-5, is EADIYQTPRYLVIGTGKKITLECSQTMGHDKMYWYQQDPGMELHLIHYSYGVNSTEKGDLSSESTVSRIRTEHFPLTLESARPSHTSQYLCASSEVGAETQYFGPGTRLLVL.